This entry is about one TCR beta chain. This sample was included in a study of response to subunit inactivated influenza vaccine. The CDR3 runs 13 residues. Per the germline V gene, CDR1 is SQVTM and CDR2 is ANQGSEA. V lost 3 bases, J lost 4 bases, and 4 bases stayed unmatched. TCRdb analysed the RT-PCR reads with MiXCR anew, one entry per CDR3 protein. The data show approximately 530,000 distinct CDR3 sequences, with 7.6% seen just once and over 10% held by the top ten. Sequences were derived from PBMCs from blood, sampled around 25 months after vaccination. This clonotype was obtained from a man aged 45-69 years who received an inactivated influenza vaccine. The chain employs TRBV29-1 and TRBJ2-7, with TRBD1 identical over 9 bases. The CDR3 region has the DNA TGCAGCGTTGAGAAGGACAGGGGATACGAGCAGTACTTC. Amino acids: CSVEKDRGYEQYF.